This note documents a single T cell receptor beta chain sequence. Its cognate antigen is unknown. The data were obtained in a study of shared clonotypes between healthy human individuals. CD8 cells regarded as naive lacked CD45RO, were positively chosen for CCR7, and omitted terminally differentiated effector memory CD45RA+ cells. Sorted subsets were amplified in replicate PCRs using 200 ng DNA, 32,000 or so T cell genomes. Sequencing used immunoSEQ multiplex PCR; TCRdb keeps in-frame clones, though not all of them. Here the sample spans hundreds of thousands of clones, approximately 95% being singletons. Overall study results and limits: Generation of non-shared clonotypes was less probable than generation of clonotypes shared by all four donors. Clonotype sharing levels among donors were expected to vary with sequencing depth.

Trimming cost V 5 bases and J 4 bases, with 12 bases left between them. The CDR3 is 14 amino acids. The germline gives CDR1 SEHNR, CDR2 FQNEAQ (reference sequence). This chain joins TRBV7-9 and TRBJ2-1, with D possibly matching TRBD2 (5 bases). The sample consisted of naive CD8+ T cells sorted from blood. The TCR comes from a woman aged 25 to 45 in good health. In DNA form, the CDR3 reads TGTGCCAGCAGCCCATGGGAGCAATACAATGAGCAGTTCTTC. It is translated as CASSPWEQYNEQFF.